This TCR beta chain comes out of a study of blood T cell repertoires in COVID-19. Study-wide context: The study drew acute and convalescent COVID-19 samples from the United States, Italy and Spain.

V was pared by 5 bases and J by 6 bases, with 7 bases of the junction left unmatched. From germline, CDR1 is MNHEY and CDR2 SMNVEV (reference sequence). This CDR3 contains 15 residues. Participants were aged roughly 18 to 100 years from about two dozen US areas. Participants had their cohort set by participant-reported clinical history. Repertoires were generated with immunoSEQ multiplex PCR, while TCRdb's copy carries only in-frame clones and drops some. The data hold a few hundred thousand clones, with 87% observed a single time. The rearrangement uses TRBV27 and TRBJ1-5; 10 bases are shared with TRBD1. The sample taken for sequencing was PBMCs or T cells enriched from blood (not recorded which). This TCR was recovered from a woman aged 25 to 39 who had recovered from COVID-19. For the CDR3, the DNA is TGTGCCAGCAGTCCCGGGGACAGGGGAATTCAGCCCCAGCATTTT. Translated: CASSPGDRGIQPQHF.